This TCR beta chain was recorded in a study of T cell responses to AZD1222 COVID-19 vaccine. Study-wide findings and caveats: Donors were mostly white British, more females; clonal diversity possibly underestimated. After two AZD1222 doses, spike-specific TCR breadth and depth rose versus day 0.

For this clone: Its antigen is still unknown.

The assay was immunoSEQ multiplex PCR, and TCRdb's table has in-frame clones only and misses some. The sample contains some 120,000 clones, 91% of which appear only once. J was trimmed by 7 bases and V by 0 bases; bases with no gene match: 6. The germline CDR1 and CDR2 sequences are SGHDT and YYEEEE. The CDR3 consists of 15 residues. The rearrangement joins TRBV5-6 to TRBJ2-2; 7 bases are a match to TRBD2. Source: peripheral blood, taken on day 0 of AZD1222 vaccination. The sequence was collected from an adult in good health. The CDR3 DNA reads as TGTGCCAGCAGCTTGGTGGGGGAGGGCTTCGGGGAGCTGTTTTTT. This codes for CASSLVGEGFGELFF.